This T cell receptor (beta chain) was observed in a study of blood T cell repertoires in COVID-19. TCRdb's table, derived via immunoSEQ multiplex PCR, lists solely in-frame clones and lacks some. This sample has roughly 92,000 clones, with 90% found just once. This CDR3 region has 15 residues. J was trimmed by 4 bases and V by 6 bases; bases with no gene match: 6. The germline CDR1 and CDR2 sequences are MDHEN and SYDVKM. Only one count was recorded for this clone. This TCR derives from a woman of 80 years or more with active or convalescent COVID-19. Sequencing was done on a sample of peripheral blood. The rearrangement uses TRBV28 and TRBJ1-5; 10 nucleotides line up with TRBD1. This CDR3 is CASRGTGVPNQPQHF. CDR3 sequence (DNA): TGTGCCAGCAGAGGGACAGGGGTCCCAAATCAGCCCCAGCATTTT.